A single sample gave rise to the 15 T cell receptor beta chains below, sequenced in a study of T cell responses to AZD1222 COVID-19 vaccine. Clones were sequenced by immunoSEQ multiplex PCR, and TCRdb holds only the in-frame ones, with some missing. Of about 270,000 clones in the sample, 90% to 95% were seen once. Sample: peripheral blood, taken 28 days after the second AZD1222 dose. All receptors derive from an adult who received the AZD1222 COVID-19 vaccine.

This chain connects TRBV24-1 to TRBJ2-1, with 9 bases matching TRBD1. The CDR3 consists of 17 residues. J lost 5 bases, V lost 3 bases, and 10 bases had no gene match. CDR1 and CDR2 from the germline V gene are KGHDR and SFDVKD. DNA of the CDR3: TGTGCCACCAGTGATCCATCCCGGGACAGGGCTCACAATGAGCAGTTCTTC. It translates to CATSDPSRDRAHNEQFF.

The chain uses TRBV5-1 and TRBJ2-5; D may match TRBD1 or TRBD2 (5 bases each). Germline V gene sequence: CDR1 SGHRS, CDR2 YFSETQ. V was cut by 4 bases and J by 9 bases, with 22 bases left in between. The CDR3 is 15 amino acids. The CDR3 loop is CASSQPPGTVGAQYF. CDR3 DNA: TGCGCCAGCAGCCAACCGCCAGGGACGGTTGGGGCCCAGTACTTC.

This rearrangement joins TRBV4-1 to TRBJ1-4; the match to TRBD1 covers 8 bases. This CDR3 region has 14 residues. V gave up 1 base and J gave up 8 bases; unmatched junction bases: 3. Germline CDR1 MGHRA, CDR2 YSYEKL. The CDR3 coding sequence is TGCGCCAGCAGCCAAGCACAGGGGGGAGAAAAACTGTTTTTT. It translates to CASSQAQGGEKLFF.

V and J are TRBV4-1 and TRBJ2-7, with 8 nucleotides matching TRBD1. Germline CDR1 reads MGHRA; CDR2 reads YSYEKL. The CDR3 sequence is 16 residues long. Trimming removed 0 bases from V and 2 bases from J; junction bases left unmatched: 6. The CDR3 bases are TGCGCCAGCAGCCAAGAAAACAGGGGGGTTCCCTACGAGCAGTACTTC. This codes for CASSQENRGVPYEQYF.

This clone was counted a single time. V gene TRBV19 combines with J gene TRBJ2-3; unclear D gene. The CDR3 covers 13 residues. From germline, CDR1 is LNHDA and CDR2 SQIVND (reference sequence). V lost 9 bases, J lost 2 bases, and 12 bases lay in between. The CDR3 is CASSDKATDTQYF. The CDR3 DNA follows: TGTGCCAGCAGTGATAAAGCCACAGATACGCAGTATTTT.

The CDR3 DNA is TGTGCCATCAGCGCACAGGGGGCCTTCTCCTACGAGCAGTACTTC. Its translation: CAISAQGAFSYEQYF. The J gene is TRBJ2-7, the V gene TRBV10-3; 9 positions match TRBD1. Looked up from germline, CDR1 is ENHRY and CDR2 is SYGVKD. The CDR3 contains 15 residues. The J segment lost 0 bases and the V segment lost 6 bases, leaving 6 bases of the junction unmatched.

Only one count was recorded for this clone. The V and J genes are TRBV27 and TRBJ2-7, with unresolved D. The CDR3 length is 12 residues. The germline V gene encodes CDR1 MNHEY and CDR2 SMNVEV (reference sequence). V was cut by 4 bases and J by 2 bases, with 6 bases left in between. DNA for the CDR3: TGTGCCAGCAGTTCACCAACCTACGAGCAGTACTTC. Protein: CASSSPTYEQYF.

The CDR3: CASSLELAGVYEQFF. The CDR3 region has the DNA TGTGCCAGCAGCTTGGAACTAGCGGGAGTTTATGAGCAGTTCTTC. The V and J genes are TRBV5-5 and TRBJ2-1; the match to TRBD2 covers 11 bases. Germline V gene lookup returns CDR1 SGHKS and CDR2 YYEKEE (reference sequence). CDR3 size: 15 residues. The V and J ends lost 0 bases and 8 bases, in that order; junction bases with no gene match: 4.

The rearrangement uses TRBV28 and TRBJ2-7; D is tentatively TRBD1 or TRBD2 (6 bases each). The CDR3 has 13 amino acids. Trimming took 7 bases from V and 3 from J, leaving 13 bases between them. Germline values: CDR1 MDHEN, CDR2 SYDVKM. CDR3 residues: CASMIGGSYEQYF. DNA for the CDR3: TGTGCCAGCATGATAGGGGGGAGCTACGAGCAGTACTTC.

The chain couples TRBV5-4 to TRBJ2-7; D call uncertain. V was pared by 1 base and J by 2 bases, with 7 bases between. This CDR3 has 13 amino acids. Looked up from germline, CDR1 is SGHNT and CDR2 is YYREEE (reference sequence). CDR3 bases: TGTGCCAGCAGCTTGCCAGGAACCTACGAGCAGTACTTC. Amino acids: CASSLPGTYEQYF.

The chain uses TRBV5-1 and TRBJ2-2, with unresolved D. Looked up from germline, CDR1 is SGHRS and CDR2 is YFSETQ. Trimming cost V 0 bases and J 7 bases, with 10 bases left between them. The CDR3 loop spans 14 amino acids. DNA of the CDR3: TGCGCCAGCAGCTTGGACGTTGTCGGCGGGGAGCTGTTTTTT. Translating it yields CASSLDVVGGELFF.

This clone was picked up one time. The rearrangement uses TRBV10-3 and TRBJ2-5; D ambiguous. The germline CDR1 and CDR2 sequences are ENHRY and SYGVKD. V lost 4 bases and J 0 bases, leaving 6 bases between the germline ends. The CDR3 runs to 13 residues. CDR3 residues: CAISVTNQETQYF. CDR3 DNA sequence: TGTGCCATCAGTGTGACAAACCAAGAGACCCAGTACTTC.

Written as DNA, the CDR3 is TGTGCCAGCGGAGGAGGGCAGGGACTCAGCTCTGGAAACACCATATATTTT. It translates to CASGGGQGLSSGNTIYF. This chain links TRBV25-1 with TRBJ1-3; possible D gene TRBD1, 5 bases. V was cut by 8 bases and J by 0 bases, with 20 bases left in between. Germline lookup yields CDR1 MGHDK and CDR2 SYGVNS. The CDR3 length is 17 residues.

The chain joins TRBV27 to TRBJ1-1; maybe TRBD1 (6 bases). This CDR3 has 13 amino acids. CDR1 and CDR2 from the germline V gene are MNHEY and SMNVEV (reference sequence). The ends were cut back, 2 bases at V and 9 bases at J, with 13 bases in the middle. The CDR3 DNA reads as TGTGCCAGCAGTTTAAGGGGGGCAGACAAAGCTTTCTTT. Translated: CASSLRGADKAFF.

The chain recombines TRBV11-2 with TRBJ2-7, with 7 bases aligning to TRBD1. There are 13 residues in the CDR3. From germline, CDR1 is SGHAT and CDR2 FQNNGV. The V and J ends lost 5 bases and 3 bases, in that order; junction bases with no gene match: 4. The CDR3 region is CASSADRFYEQYF. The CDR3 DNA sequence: TGTGCCAGCAGCGCGGACAGGTTCTACGAGCAGTACTTC.